This TCR beta chain originates from a study of CD8 T cells in Susac syndrome. Sequencing targeted TCR beta in T cells from blood (CD8+ and CD4+). Roughly 0.45 to 1 ug RNA was reverse transcribed with random hexamers. immunoSEQ multiplex PCR amplified TCR beta CDR3 across 54 Vbeta, 13 Jbeta. TCRdb reanalysed the immunoSEQ multiplex PCR reads using MiXCR and keeps one entry per CDR3 protein. The data hold some 190,000 distinct CDR3 sequences, with 90% to 95% observed a single time. This CDR3 spans 18 amino acids. CDR1 and CDR2 from the germline V gene are SGHTA and FQGTGA. This clonotype was seen just once. Its ends do not fully match the called genes, so a read error is possible.

This receptor was obtained from a human donor in good health. The sample was CD4+ T cells from PBMCs. The chain carries TRBV7-3 and TRBJ2-1, with TRBD2 matching over 8 bases. CDR3: CASSLDGYRAGDLAGGVF. The CDR3 bases are TGTGCCAGCAGCTTAGATGGGTACAGAGCGGGGGACCTCGCGGGGGGCGTCTTC.